The T cell receptor beta chain under discussion was sequenced for a study of Graves' ophthalmopathy and Graves' hyperthyroidism. Amplified TCR beta CDR3 regions were obtained using RNA transcripts as template. First-round RT-PCR relied on HTBI primers, and a second-round multiplex PCR came next. One entry per CDR3 protein, called by TCRdb with MiXCR from the multiplex PCR reads. This table holds 350,000 to 450,000 distinct CDR3 sequences, 20% to 25% found once. This clonotype appeared many times. V lost 3 bases, J lost 3 bases, and 7 bases stayed unmatched. The CDR3 loop spans 14 amino acids. Germline loops: CDR1 GTSNPN, CDR2 SVGIG (reference sequence). The study excluded patients with other autoimmune diseases, uncontrolled infections, pregnancy or lactation.

The material sequenced was peripheral blood. The chain joins TRBV30 to TRBJ2-7; 8 nucleotides agree with TRBD2. This TCR was sampled from a woman in her late teens or twenties with stable Graves' hyperthyroidism. The chain's CDR3 is CAWRISGTSYEQYF. DNA for the CDR3: TGTGCCTGGAGGATTAGCGGGACCAGCTACGAGCAGTACTTC.